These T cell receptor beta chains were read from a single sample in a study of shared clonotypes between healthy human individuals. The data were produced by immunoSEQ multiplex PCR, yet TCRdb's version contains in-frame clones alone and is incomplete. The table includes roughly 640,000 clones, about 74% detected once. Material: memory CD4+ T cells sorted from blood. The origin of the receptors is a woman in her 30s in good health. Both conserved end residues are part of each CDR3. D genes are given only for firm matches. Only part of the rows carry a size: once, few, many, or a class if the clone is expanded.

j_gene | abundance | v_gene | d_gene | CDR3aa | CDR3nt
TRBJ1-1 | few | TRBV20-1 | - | CSASRVNAFF | TGCAGTGCTAGTCGGGTGAATGCTTTCTTT
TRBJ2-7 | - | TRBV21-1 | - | CASSTGSSGRTYEQYF | TGTGCCAGCAGCACCGGGTCTAGCGGGAGGACGTACGAGCAGTACTTC
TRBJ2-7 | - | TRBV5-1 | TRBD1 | CASSLQEQGYVEQYF | TGCGCCAGCAGCTTGCAGGAACAGGGGTACGTGGAGCAGTACTTC
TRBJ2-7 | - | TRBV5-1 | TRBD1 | CASQAGTGTYEQYF | TGCGCCAGCCAAGCCGGGACAGGGACCTACGAGCAGTACTTC
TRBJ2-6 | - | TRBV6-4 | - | CASSETGTYDPTGANVLTF | TGTGCCAGCAGCGAGACCGGGACATATGACCCGACTGGGGCCAACGTCCTGACTTTC
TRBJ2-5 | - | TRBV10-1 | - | CASSPSETQETQYF | TGCGCCAGCAGCCCCTCCGAGACTCAAGAGACCCAGTACTTC
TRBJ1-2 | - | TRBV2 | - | CASSEEQGVGANYGYTF | TGTGCCAGCAGTGAAGAGCAGGGAGTGGGGGCTAACTATGGCTACACCTTC
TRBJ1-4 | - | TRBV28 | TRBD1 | CASSTRGQGVTNEKLFF | TGTGCCAGCAGCACCCGAGGACAGGGTGTCACTAATGAAAAACTGTTTTTT
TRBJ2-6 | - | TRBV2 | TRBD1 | CASVSGQGAVSGANVLTF | TGTGCCAGCGTTTCTGGACAGGGGGCTGTCTCTGGGGCCAACGTCCTGACTTTC
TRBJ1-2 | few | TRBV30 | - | CAWSVRVGGAGGYTF | TGTGCCTGGAGTGTAAGGGTTGGGGGCGCAGGTGGCTACACCTTC
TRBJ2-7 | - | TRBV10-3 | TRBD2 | CAISGSGSSYEQYF | TGTGCCATCAGTGGGAGCGGGAGCTCCTACGAGCAGTACTTC
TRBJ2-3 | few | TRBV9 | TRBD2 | CASSVAGSGVDTQYF | TGTGCCAGCAGCGTAGCCGGTAGCGGGGTCGATACGCAGTATTTT
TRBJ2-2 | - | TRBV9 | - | CASSVWGGSTGELFF | TGTGCCAGCAGCGTATGGGGGGGCTCCACCGGGGAGCTGTTTTTT
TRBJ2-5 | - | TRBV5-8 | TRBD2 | CASSSPGLAGGRETQYF | TGTGCCAGCAGCTCTCCGGGACTAGCGGGAGGGCGGGAGACCCAGTACTTC
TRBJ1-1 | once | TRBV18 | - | CASSLDLGAEAFF | TGTGCCAGCTCATTAGACCTGGGGGCTGAAGCTTTCTTT
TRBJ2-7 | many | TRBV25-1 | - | CASSRGSYEQYF | TGTGCCAGCAGCCGAGGGTCGTACGAGCAGTACTTC
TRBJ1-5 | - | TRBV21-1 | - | CASSNRTGPRDQPQHF | TGTGCCAGCAGCAACCGGACAGGGCCGAGGGATCAGCCCCAGCATTTT
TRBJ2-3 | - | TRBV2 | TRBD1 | CASRDRESTDTQYF | TGTGCCAGCAGGGACAGGGAATCCACAGATACGCAGTATTTT
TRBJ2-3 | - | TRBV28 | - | CASSLDARDTQYF | TGTGCCAGCAGTTTAGATGCACGCGATACGCAGTATTTT
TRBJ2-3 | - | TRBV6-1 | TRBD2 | CASSSKRGGRDTQYF | TGTGCCAGCAGTTCCAAACGGGGGGGGAGAGATACGCAGTATTTT
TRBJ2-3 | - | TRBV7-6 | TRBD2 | CASSPRTSGTDTQYF | TGTGCCAGCAGCCCGCGGACTAGCGGCACAGATACGCAGTATTTT
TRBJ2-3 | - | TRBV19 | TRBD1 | CASSPYRGLSDTQYF | TGTGCCAGTAGTCCCTACAGGGGGCTCTCAGATACGCAGTATTTT
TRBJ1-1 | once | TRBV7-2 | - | CASSLAPAGKAFF | TGTGCCAGCAGCTTAGCCCCCGCGGGGAAAGCTTTCTTT
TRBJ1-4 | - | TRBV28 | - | CASTQPPTNEKLFF | TGTGCCAGCACCCAGCCACCAACTAATGAAAAACTGTTTTTT
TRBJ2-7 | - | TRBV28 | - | CASTGSYEQYF | TGTGCCAGCACGGGGAGCTACGAGCAGTACTTC
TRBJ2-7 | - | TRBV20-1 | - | CSAGGYEQYF | TGCAGTGCCGGTGGGTACGAGCAGTACTTC
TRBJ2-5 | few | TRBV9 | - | CASSVSMEETQYF | TGTGCCAGCAGCGTAAGTATGGAGGAGACCCAGTACTTC
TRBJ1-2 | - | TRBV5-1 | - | CASSLLEVDYGYTF | TGCGCCAGCAGCTTGCTGGAAGTCGACTATGGCTACACCTTC
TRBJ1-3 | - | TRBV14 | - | CASSQETYSGNTIYF | TGTGCCAGCAGCCAAGAGACATACTCTGGAAACACCATATATTTT
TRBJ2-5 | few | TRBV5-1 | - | CASSLLRGRETQYF | TGCGCCAGCAGCTTGCTGCGGGGTCGAGAGACCCAGTACTTC
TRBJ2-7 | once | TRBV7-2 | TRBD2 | CASSYASGWGGEQYF | TGTGCCAGCAGCTACGCTAGCGGGTGGGGGGGTGAGCAGTACTTC
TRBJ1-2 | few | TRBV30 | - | CAWSVNVGNYGYTF | TGTGCCTGGAGTGTAAACGTGGGCAACTATGGCTACACCTTC
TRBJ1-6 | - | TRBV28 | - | CASSLTSPLHF | TGTGCCAGCAGTTTAACATCACCCCTCCACTTT
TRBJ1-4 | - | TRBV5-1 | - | CASSGGHGMAIEKLFF | TGCGCCAGCAGCGGGGGACACGGAATGGCCATCGAAAAACTGTTTTTT
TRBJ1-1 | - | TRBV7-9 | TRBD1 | CASSLGDRGRPDTEAFF | TGTGCCAGCAGCTTGGGGGACAGGGGGCGCCCGGACACTGAAGCTTTCTTT
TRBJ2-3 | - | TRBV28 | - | CASESTSTDTQYF | TGTGCCAGCGAGAGTACTAGCACAGATACGCAGTATTTT
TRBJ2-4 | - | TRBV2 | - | CASTGSVTYIQYF | TGTGCCAGCACGGGATCGGTGACGTACATTCAGTACTTC
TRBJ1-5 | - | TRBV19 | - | CASSMSADSNQPQHF | TGTGCCAGTAGTATGTCCGCGGATAGCAATCAGCCCCAGCATTTT
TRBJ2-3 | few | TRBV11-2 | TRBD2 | CASSPRGSGRAVGQYF | TGTGCCAGCAGCCCTCGTGGTAGCGGGAGGGCCGTGGGGCAGTATTTT
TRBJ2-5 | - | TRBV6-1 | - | CASCKSSGYQETQYF | TGTGCCAGCTGTAAATCCAGCGGGTATCAAGAGACCCAGTACTTC
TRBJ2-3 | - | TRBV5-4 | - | CASSQREGADTQYF | TGTGCCAGCAGCCAAAGGGAGGGGGCAGATACGCAGTATTTT
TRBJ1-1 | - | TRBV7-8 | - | CASSLTVNTEAFF | TGTGCCAGCAGCTTGACAGTGAACACTGAAGCTTTCTTT
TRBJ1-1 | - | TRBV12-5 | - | CASGLGTEGAFF | TGTGCTAGTGGTTTGGGGACAGAAGGAGCTTTCTTT
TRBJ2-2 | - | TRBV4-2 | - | CASSQERGPWDQNTGELFF | TGTGCCAGCAGCCAAGAACGGGGACCCTGGGATCAAAACACCGGGGAGCTGTTTTTT
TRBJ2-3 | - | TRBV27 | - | CASSSPGRITDTQYF | TGTGCCAGCAGTTCCCCGGGACGGATCACAGATACGCAGTATTTT
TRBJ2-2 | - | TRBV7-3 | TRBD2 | CASSPSVLAGGPGELFF | TGTGCCAGCAGCCCCTCTGTCCTAGCGGGAGGGCCCGGGGAGCTGTTTTTT
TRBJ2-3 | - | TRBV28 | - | CASNPDTRTDTQYF | TGTGCCAGCAACCCGGACACACGCACAGATACGCAGTATTTT
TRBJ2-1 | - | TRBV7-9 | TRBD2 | CASSDRLALSYNEQFF | TGTGCCAGCAGCGACCGACTAGCGTTATCCTACAATGAGCAGTTCTTC
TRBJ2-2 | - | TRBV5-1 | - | CASRHTGTNTGELFF | TGCGCCAGCAGACACACAGGGACGAACACCGGGGAGCTGTTTTTT
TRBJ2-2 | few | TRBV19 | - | CASTDRRNANTGELFF | TGTGCCAGTACAGACAGGAGAAACGCGAACACCGGGGAGCTGTTTTTT
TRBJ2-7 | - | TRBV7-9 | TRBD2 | CASSRSSGTDEQYF | TGTGCCAGCAGCCGGAGTAGCGGGACTGACGAGCAGTACTTC
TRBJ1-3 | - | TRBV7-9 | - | CASQRQGAGNTIYF | TGTGCCAGTCAACGGCAAGGAGCTGGAAACACCATATATTTT
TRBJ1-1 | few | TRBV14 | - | CASSQGLLVGTEAFF | TGTGCCAGCAGCCAAGGCCTGTTGGTGGGCACTGAAGCTTTCTTT